The TCR beta chain described here comes from a study of cytomegalovirus exposure and HLA in healthy donors. CDR1 and CDR2 from the germline V gene are LNHDA and SQIVND (reference sequence). Losses at the gene ends were 5 bases for V and 4 bases for J; bases not matched to a gene: 4. This CDR3 region has 15 residues. Primers: 60 Vbeta forward and 13 Jbeta reverse. TCRdb keeps only in-frame clones here, not all; method: immunoSEQ multiplex PCR. This sample yields some 130,000 clones, of which 70% to 80% are seen a single time; under 1.5% belongs to the top ten. Sequencing used PBMCs. The TCR originated in a man in his fifties or sixties in good health and CMV-seronegative. V and J are TRBV19 and TRBJ2-2; 10 bases line up with TRBD2. CDR3 residues: CASSPGTSVTGELFF. Written as DNA, the CDR3 is TGTGCCAGTAGTCCCGGGACTAGCGTCACCGGGGAGCTGTTTTTT.